These 3 T cell receptor beta chains share one sample of origin, sequenced in a study of siplizumab effects on memory and regulatory T cells. Assay used: immunoSEQ multiplex PCR; TCRdb lists only in-frame clones, some missing. The table has some 87,000 clones, 75% to 90% seen once. Sequencing was performed on CD4+ T cells sorted from blood. The receptors here all came from a human donor in good health.

This sequence joins TRBV4-3 and TRBJ2-5; D unclear. Germline V gene data show CDR1 as LGHNA and CDR2 as YSLEER. The V end lost 1 base, the J end lost 4 bases, and 13 bases lay between the germline ends. CDR3 length: 15 amino acids. CDR3 residues: CASSQVPANGETQYF. In DNA form, the CDR3 reads TGCGCCAGCAGCCAAGTGCCGGCGAATGGAGAGACCCAGTACTTC.

The chain carries TRBV18 and TRBJ1-5, with 8 nucleotides matching TRBD1. With 6 bases clipped from V and 5 bases from J, the junction kept 3 bases outside the gene matches. From germline, CDR1 is KGHSH and CDR2 LQKENI. The CDR3 extends over 13 amino acids. This CDR3 reads CASSPDRDQPQHF. DNA for the CDR3: TGTGCCAGCTCGCCGGACAGGGATCAGCCCCAGCATTTT.

The chain uses TRBV6-6 and TRBJ1-5; a possible D gene is TRBD1 (5 bases). CDR3 length: 13 amino acids. In germline, CDR1 is MNHNY, CDR2 SVGAGI (reference sequence). The V end lost 7 bases, the J end lost 6 bases, and 13 bases lay between the germline ends. CDR3 in amino acids: CASTLTESQPQHF. The CDR3 DNA sequence: TGTGCCAGCACTCTGACAGAGTCTCAGCCCCAGCATTTT.